This T cell receptor (beta chain) originates from a study of T cells after yellow fever vaccination. Researchers made TCR cDNA using 5'RACE template switching, and this step added a universal primer site and UMIs. MiXCR was run by TCRdb on the 5' RACE reads, yielding one entry per CDR3 protein. In the table there are about 550,000 distinct CDR3 sequences, about a fifth of which are singletons. The CDR3 is 14 residues long. Germline-derived CDR1 and CDR2 are SGHTA and FQGNSA. Trimming took off 4 bases at V and 12 bases at J, with 19 bases between the two ends. Points from the study as a whole: Most clones from primary vaccination were detected again post-booster (around 95% CD4, 88% CD8). Though weaker, the secondary response peaked faster, on day 5 versus 15. One caveat is that FACS-sorted repertoires could contain abundant clonotypes contaminating from the bulk population.

This clonotype was detected only a few times. Its antigen is unknown. The rearrangement uses TRBV7-2 and TRBJ2-1; possible D gene TRBD2, 6 bases. The receptor comes from a young man who received the YFV17D yellow fever vaccine. This specimen was PBMCs, taken 15 days after the yellow fever booster vaccination. The CDR3: CASSSQTSLAGQFF. For the CDR3, the DNA is TGTGCCAGCAGCTCCCAAACTAGCTTAGCCGGGCAGTTCTTC.